This T cell receptor (beta chain) was identified during a study of blood T cell repertoires in COVID-19. Study details: T cells, B-cell-depleted T cells, or PBMCs supplied cDNA or gDNA.

Patients of the Seattle cohort, enrolled during active infection, were followed longitudinally. The germline gives CDR1 SGDLS, CDR2 YYNGEE. The CDR3 is made up of 13 amino acids. V was shortened by 9 bases and J by 5 bases, with 15 bases between the two germline ends. The authors' processing: Estimation of nucleated cell counts was performed using reference gene primer amplification. Profiled with immunoSEQ multiplex PCR; TCRdb holds only in-frame clones, not every one. Clone size and V and J calls were adopted from that table, with D and trimming inferred from the DNA. The table includes approximately 210,000 clones, around 95% detected once.

The material sequenced was peripheral blood. The chain has TRBV9 and TRBJ1-5; D possibly corresponds to TRBD1 (6 bases). This TCR was recovered from a man aged 25 to 40 with COVID-19, enrolled during active disease. The CDR3 sequence is CAIEDRKDQPQHF. CDR3 DNA sequence: TGTGCCATCGAAGACAGGAAAGATCAGCCCCAGCATTTT.